What follows is one TCR beta chain and its context. Its cognate antigen is unknown. This sample was included in a study of T cell repertoires in cytomegalovirus infection. Whole-study context: CMV epitopes in the study were HLA-C-restricted (recently identified) and HLA-B-restricted (well studied). Public signatures in TCR beta pointed to CMV infection and matching HLA type.

TCRdb used MiXCR to reprocess the reads, holding one entry per CDR3 protein. Among 830,000 or so distinct CDR3 sequences listed, about 33% were seen once. The CDR3 length is 15 residues. V was cut by 5 bases and J by 1 base, with 11 bases left in between. CDR1 is MNHNS and CDR2 is SASEGT in the germline V gene. Points from the study as a whole: There were carriers of CMV plus the relevant HLA, and cumulative public TCR beta family frequency identified them. Across the ex vivo response, the dominant clonotypes were HLA-C-restricted CMV-specific TCR beta clonotypes.

The rearrangement joins TRBV6-1 to TRBJ1-4, with no clear D. This specimen was cultured CD8+ T cells from PBMCs, taken from culture after CMV antigen stimulation. The TCR sequence derives from a human donor in good health (CMV status not recorded). Some clones in this sample may be carry-over from other donors' samples. The CDR3 is CASSPFIGTNEKLFF. The CDR3 DNA follows: TGTGCCAGCAGTCCCTTCATAGGAACTAATGAAAAACTGTTTTTT.